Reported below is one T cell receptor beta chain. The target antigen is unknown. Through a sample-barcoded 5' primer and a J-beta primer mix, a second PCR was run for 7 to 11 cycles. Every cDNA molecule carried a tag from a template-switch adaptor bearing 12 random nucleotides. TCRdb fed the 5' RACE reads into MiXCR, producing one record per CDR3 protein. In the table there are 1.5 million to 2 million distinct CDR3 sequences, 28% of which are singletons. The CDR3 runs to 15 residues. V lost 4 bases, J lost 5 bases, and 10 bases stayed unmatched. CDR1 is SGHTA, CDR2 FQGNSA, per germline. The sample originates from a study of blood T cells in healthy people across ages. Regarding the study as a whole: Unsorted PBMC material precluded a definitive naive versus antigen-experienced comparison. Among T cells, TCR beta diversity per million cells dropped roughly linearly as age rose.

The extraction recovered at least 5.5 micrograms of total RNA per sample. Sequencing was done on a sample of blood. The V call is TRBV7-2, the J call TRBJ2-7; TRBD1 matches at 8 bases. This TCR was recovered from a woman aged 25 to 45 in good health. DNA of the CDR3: TGTGCCAGCAGCTCCCGGACAGGGAGTAGGGACGAGCAGTACTTC. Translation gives CASSSRTGSRDEQYF.